What follows describes a single TCR beta chain. V lost 5 bases, J lost 8 bases, and 9 bases stayed unmatched. Germline CDR1 reads SGHTA; CDR2 reads FQGNSA. The CDR3 sequence is 15 residues long. The data were obtained in a study of Ad26.COV2.S vaccination and SARS-CoV-2 variants. For the study at large: Ad26.COV2.S given intramuscularly, once or twice 56 days apart.

Profiled with immunoSEQ multiplex PCR; TCRdb holds only in-frame clones, not every one. Among 440,000 or so clones, around 92% were seen once, and the ten largest hold under 2%. Treatment described: around 19 received Ad26.COV2.S at low or high dose, single or two shots; 5 received placebo; per-sample allocation not given. Sample collection was performed on day 63 after the first vaccine or placebo injection. This chain joins TRBV7-2 and TRBJ2-1; 10 bases map to TRBD1. The source material was peripheral blood, sampled in a trial of Ad26.COV2.S vaccine versus placebo. The origin of this receptor is a person between 18 and 65 years old who received the Ad26.COV2.S COVID-19 vaccine or a placebo. This CDR3 reads CASSKPTGGQHEQFF. The CDR3 bases are TGTGCCAGCAGCAAACCGACAGGGGGCCAACATGAGCAGTTCTTC. The full variable domain, with the rest looked up from reference TRBV7-2 and TRBJ2-1, is GAGVSQSPSNKVTEKGKDVELRCDPISGHTALYWYRQSLGQGLEFLIYFQGNSAPDKSGLPSDRFSAERTGGSVSTLTIQRTQQEDSAVYLCASSKPTGGQHEQFFGPGTRLTVL.